A selection of T cell receptor beta chains follows, all from one sample in a study of cytomegalovirus exposure and HLA in healthy donors. Clones were read by immunoSEQ multiplex PCR, and TCRdb kept only the in-frame ones, dropping some. The table includes 75,000 to 90,000 clones, approximately 70% detected once. Sequencing used PBMCs. All receptors come from a woman aged 35 to 49 in good health and CMV-seropositive. The CDR3 runs from the conserved cysteine through the conserved F or W. The D gene is left open where the match is weak. Clone size, where shown, is once, few, many, or a class for clones that have expanded.

V gene: TRBV19; D gene: TRBD1; clone size: once; J gene: TRBJ1-4; CDR3 DNA: TGTGCCAGTAGTACACCGGGACAGGGGATCCGAAAAAATGAAAAACTGTTTTTT; CDR3 protein: CASSTPGQGIRKNEKLFF
V gene: TRBV27; D gene: TRBD1; clone size: -; J gene: TRBJ1-1; CDR3 DNA: TGTGCCAGCAGCAGGACAGGGGACACTGAAGCTTTCTTT; CDR3 protein: CASSRTGDTEAFF
V gene: TRBV7-9; D gene: -; clone size: -; J gene: TRBJ2-4; CDR3 DNA: TGTGCCAGCAGCCAAAGGGACACTAGAGAAAACATTCAGTACTTC; CDR3 protein: CASSQRDTRENIQYF
V gene: TRBV7-9; D gene: TRBD2; clone size: once; J gene: TRBJ2-1; CDR3 DNA: TGTGCCAGCAGCAACGGGGGGACGTCCTACAATGAGCAGTTCTTC; CDR3 protein: CASSNGGTSYNEQFF
V gene: TRBV5-8; D gene: TRBD1; clone size: -; J gene: TRBJ2-7; CDR3 DNA: TGTGCCAGCAGCTTACTCGGACAGGGAGGCGAGCAGTACTTC; CDR3 protein: CASSLLGQGGEQYF
V gene: TRBV7-8; D gene: -; clone size: -; J gene: TRBJ2-1; CDR3 DNA: TGTGCCAGCAGCTTAGTGGGAGCGAAGTTCTTC; CDR3 protein: CASSLVGAKFF
V gene: TRBV5-1; D gene: -; clone size: -; J gene: TRBJ1-3; CDR3 DNA: TGCGCCAGCAGCTTGGACGGTGGAAACACCATATATTTT; CDR3 protein: CASSLDGGNTIYF
V gene: TRBV7-2; D gene: -; clone size: once; J gene: TRBJ2-5; CDR3 DNA: TGTGCCAGCAGCCCTAAAGAGACCCAGTACTTC; CDR3 protein: CASSPKETQYF
V gene: TRBV30; D gene: TRBD1; clone size: -; J gene: TRBJ1-3; CDR3 DNA: TGTGCCTGGAAGGACAGGGGGTTTTCTGGAAACACCATATATTTT; CDR3 protein: CAWKDRGFSGNTIYF
V gene: TRBV5-1; D gene: TRBD2; clone size: -; J gene: TRBJ2-7; CDR3 DNA: TGCGCCAGCAGCTGGGAGGGGCGGGGGGCCTACGAGCAGTACTTC; CDR3 protein: CASSWEGRGAYEQYF
V gene: TRBV27; D gene: -; clone size: -; J gene: TRBJ2-7; CDR3 DNA: TGTGCCAGCAGCGGCTCCGACTCCTACGAACAGTACTTC; CDR3 protein: CASSGSDSYEQYF
V gene: TRBV30; D gene: -; clone size: -; J gene: TRBJ2-2; CDR3 DNA: TGTGCCTGGAGTGTCAAGGGGCAAACTGGGGAGCTGTTTTTT; CDR3 protein: CAWSVKGQTGELFF
V gene: TRBV5-4; D gene: -; clone size: -; J gene: TRBJ2-1; CDR3 DNA: TGTGCCAGCAGCTTGGCTATGAGCTCCTACAATGAGCAGTTCTTC; CDR3 protein: CASSLAMSSYNEQFF
V gene: TRBV6-5; D gene: -; clone size: -; J gene: TRBJ1-5; CDR3 DNA: TGTGCCAGCAGCTCGAGCGACAGTGGTCAGCCCCAGCATTTT; CDR3 protein: CASSSSDSGQPQHF
V gene: TRBV28; D gene: -; clone size: -; J gene: TRBJ1-1; CDR3 DNA: TGTGCCAGCAGCACTACAACAAACACTGAAGCTTTCTTT; CDR3 protein: CASSTTTNTEAFF
V gene: TRBV18; D gene: -; clone size: once; J gene: TRBJ2-3; CDR3 DNA: TGTGCCAGCTCACCAGAACAGGGAAACACAGATACGCAGTATTTT; CDR3 protein: CASSPEQGNTDTQYF
V gene: TRBV5-1; D gene: -; clone size: -; J gene: TRBJ2-3; CDR3 DNA: TGCGCCAGCAGCTTGGGCCTAAACAGGGCTACAGATACGCAGTATTTT; CDR3 protein: CASSLGLNRATDTQYF
V gene: TRBV30; D gene: TRBD1; clone size: -; J gene: TRBJ1-6; CDR3 DNA: TGTGCCATAGGACAGGGAACGGCATCACCCCTCCACTTT; CDR3 protein: CAIGQGTASPLHF
V gene: TRBV5-1; D gene: -; clone size: -; J gene: TRBJ1-2; CDR3 DNA: TGCGCCAGCAGCTTGGACGGTAACTATGGCTACACCTTC; CDR3 protein: CASSLDGNYGYTF
V gene: TRBV2; D gene: TRBD2; clone size: -; J gene: TRBJ2-1; CDR3 DNA: TGTGCCAGCAGTGCTAGACCTAGCGGATCCTACAATGAGCAGTTCTTC; CDR3 protein: CASSARPSGSYNEQFF
V gene: TRBV7-8; D gene: -; clone size: -; J gene: TRBJ1-2; CDR3 DNA: TGTGCCAGCAGCGTAACAGGGTTCTATGGCTACACCTTC; CDR3 protein: CASSVTGFYGYTF
V gene: TRBV7-2; D gene: TRBD2; clone size: -; J gene: TRBJ2-5; CDR3 DNA: TGTGCCAGCAGCTGGGGGACTATCCAAGAGACCCAGTACTTC; CDR3 protein: CASSWGTIQETQYF
V gene: TRBV6-1; D gene: -; clone size: -; J gene: TRBJ1-5; CDR3 DNA: TGTGCCAGCAGTGGGACGATGGGGCTAGGATATAGCAATCAGCCCCAGCATTTT; CDR3 protein: CASSGTMGLGYSNQPQHF
V gene: TRBV19; D gene: -; clone size: -; J gene: TRBJ1-1; CDR3 DNA: TGTGCCAGTAGTATGCAGGGACTATACACTGAAGCTTTCTTT; CDR3 protein: CASSMQGLYTEAFF
V gene: TRBV10-1; D gene: -; clone size: -; J gene: TRBJ2-2; CDR3 DNA: TGCGCCAGCAGTGAACTTTTGGCCGGGGAGCTGTTTTTT; CDR3 protein: CASSELLAGELFF
V gene: TRBV6-6; D gene: -; clone size: -; J gene: TRBJ2-5; CDR3 DNA: TGTGCCAGCGCCTCCGGGACTTCGGCGGAGACCCAGTACTTC; CDR3 protein: CASASGTSAETQYF
V gene: TRBV6-4; D gene: -; clone size: -; J gene: TRBJ1-6; CDR3 DNA: TGTGCCAGCAGCCGTACCGGGACACTGAATTCACCCCTCCACTTT; CDR3 protein: CASSRTGTLNSPLHF